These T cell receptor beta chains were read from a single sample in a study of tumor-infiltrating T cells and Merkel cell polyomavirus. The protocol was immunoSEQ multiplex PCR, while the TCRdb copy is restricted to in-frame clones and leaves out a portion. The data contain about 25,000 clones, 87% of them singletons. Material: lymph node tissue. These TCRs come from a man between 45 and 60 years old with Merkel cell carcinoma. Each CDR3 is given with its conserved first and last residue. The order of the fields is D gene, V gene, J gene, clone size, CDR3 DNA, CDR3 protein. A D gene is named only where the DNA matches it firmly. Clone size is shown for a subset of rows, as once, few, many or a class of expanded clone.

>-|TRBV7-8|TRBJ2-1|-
TGTGCCAGCAGCTCACAGGGGGGGTACAATGAGCAGTTCTTC
CASSSQGGYNEQFF
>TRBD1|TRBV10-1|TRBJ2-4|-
TGCGCCAGCAGTCCAGGACAGGGCCCAATGATTCAGTACTTC
CASSPGQGPMIQYF
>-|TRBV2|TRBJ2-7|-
TGTGCCAGCAGCCGGGACTCAGACTACGAGCAGTACTTC
CASSRDSDYEQYF
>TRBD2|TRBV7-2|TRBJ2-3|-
TGTGCCAGCCAAAACCGGGGACTAGCGGGGGCAGATACGCAGTATTTT
CASQNRGLAGADTQYF
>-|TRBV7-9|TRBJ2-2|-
TGTGCCAGCACCGACCCCGGGACTCATCCGTCCGGGGAGCTGTTTTTT
CASTDPGTHPSGELFF
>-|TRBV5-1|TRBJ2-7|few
TGCGCCAGCAGCTCCGGACAAGCGGGCCTGGAGCAGTACTTC
CASSSGQAGLEQYF
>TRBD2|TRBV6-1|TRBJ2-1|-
TGTGCCAGCAGTGAAATTGGGCGGGGGGGCAATGAGCAGTTCTTC
CASSEIGRGGNEQFF
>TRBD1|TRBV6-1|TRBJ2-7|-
TGTGCCAGCAGTATCGGACAGGCGTCCTACGAGCAGTACTTC
CASSIGQASYEQYF
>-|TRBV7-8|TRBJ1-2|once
TGTGCCAGCAGCTTAGATGGTACAGGGAGCTATGGCTACACCTTC
CASSLDGTGSYGYTF
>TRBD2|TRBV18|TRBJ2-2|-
TGTGCCAGCTCACCACCCGCGGGGGACGGGGAGCTGTTTTTT
CASSPPAGDGELFF
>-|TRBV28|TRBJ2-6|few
TGTGCCAGCAGTTTATTCCGGGGGAGCTCTGGGGCCAACGTCCTGACTTTC
CASSLFRGSSGANVLTF
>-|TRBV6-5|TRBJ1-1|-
TGTGCCAGCAGTCTCCCCAGTCGGAACACTGAAGCTTTCTTT
CASSLPSRNTEAFF
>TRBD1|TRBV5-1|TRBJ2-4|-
TGCGCCAGCAGCTTAGGGGACAGGGGGCCTCTTGAGGGTGACATTCAGTACTTC
CASSLGDRGPLEGDIQYF
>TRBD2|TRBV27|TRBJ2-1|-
TGTGCCAGCAGTTTATCGTCGGGGGGTTACAATGAGCAGTTCTTC
CASSLSSGGYNEQFF
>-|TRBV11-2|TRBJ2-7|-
TGTGCCAGCAGCCTCTCCCCGGAGACGGGCGAGCAGTACTTC
CASSLSPETGEQYF
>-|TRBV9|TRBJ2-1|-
TGTGCCAGCAGCGATCTATACAATGAGCAGTTCTTC
CASSDLYNEQFF
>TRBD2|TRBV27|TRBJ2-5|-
TGTGCCAGCAGTTTATCGGCTAGCGGGAGAGGGTGGGAGACCCAGTACTTC
CASSLSASGRGWETQYF
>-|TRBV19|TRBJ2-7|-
TGTGCCAGTAGTAACACGGGGACCTACGAGCAGTACTTC
CASSNTGTYEQYF
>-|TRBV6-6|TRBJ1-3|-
TGTGCCAGCGGTTCTACGGGGGTCTCTGGAAACACCATATATTTT
CASGSTGVSGNTIYF
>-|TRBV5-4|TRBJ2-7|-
TGTGCCAGCAGCTTGGGGGCAGACCCGGTAGTATACGAGCAGTACTTC
CASSLGADPVVYEQYF
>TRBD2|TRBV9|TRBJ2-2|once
TGTGCCAGCAGCACTAGCGGGAGGACCGCCGGGGAGCTGTTTTTT
CASSTSGRTAGELFF
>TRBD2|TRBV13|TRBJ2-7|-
TGTGCCAGCAGCGCCCGTTTGACTAGCGGGAACTCCTACGAGCAGTACTTC
CASSARLTSGNSYEQYF
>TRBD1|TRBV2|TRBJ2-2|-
TGTGCCACCTTCCCTGTGTCAGGGGGAATCACCGGGGAGCTGTTTTTT
CATFPVSGGITGELFF
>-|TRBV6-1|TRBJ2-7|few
TGTGCCAGCAGCCTGGAAGGTAGGGGAAGGGGCGAGCAGTACTTC
CASSLEGRGRGEQYF
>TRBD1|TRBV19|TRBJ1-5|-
TGTGCCAGTGCCCTTCAGGGGGGAGGCAATCAGCCCCAGCATTTT
CASALQGGGNQPQHF
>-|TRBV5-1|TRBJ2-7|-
TGCGCCAGCAGCTTCGGAGGGGAGACCTACGAGCAGTACTTC
CASSFGGETYEQYF
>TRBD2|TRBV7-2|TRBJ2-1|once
TGTGCCAGCACCCGCCGAGCGGGGGACAATGAGCAGTTCTTC
CASTRRAGDNEQFF
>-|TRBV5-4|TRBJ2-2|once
TGTGCCAGCAGCGAAATGACAGTCCCCGGGGAGCTGTTTTTT
CASSEMTVPGELFF
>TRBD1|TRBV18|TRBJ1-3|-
TGTGCCAGCTCACCGGACAGGCTCTCTGGAAACACCATATATTTT
CASSPDRLSGNTIYF
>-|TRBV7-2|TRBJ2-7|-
TGTGCCAGCAGCCTGGGACAATCCGAGCAGTACTTC
CASSLGQSEQYF
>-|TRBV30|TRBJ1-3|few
TGTGCCTGGAGTGGGAGGACCTCTGGAAACACCATATATTTT
CAWSGRTSGNTIYF
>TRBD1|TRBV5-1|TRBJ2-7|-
TGCGCCAGCAGCTTGACCCCCCCCGGGACAGGGAGCTACGAGCAGTACTTC
CASSLTPPGTGSYEQYF
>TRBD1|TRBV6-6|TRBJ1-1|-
TGTGCCAGCAGTCCGGGACAGGGAACGAACACTGAAGCTTTCTTT
CASSPGQGTNTEAFF
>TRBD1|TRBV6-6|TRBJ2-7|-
TGTGCCAGCGTACGGACAGGGTCCTACGAGCAGTACTTC
CASVRTGSYEQYF
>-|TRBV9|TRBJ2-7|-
TGTGCCAGCAGCGTAGGGACAGTAGGAAACTACGAGCAGTACTTC
CASSVGTVGNYEQYF
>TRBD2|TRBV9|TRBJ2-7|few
TGTGCCAGCAGCGTCGCTAGCGGGACCCGGTACGAGCAGTACTTC
CASSVASGTRYEQYF
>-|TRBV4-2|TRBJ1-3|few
TGTGCCAGCAGCCATGCAGGGACTGGAAACACCATATATTTT
CASSHAGTGNTIYF
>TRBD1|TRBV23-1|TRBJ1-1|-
TGCGCCAGCGGAGTCAGCTTGGACAGGGTGCAGAAAATGAACACTGAAGCTTTCTTT
CASGVSLDRVQKMNTEAFF
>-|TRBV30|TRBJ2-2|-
TGTGCCTGGAGGGGTGGGACTGACACCGGGGAGCTGTTTTTT
CAWRGGTDTGELFF
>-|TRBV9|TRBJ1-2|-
TGTGCCAGCAGCCCCGAAAGCACTTCCAACTATGGCTACACCTTC
CASSPESTSNYGYTF
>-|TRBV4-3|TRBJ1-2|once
TGCGCCAGCAGCCCCGGCCGGGAGAAGGCGTATGGCTACACCTTC
CASSPGREKAYGYTF
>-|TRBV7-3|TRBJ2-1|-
TGTGCCAGCAGCTTAACGACACTGAACCTCTCCTACAATGAGCAGTTCTTC
CASSLTTLNLSYNEQFF
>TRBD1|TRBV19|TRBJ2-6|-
TGTGCCAGTAGTCGTGGGTCAGGACAGGGACTCTCTGGGGCCAACGTCCTGACTTTC
CASSRGSGQGLSGANVLTF
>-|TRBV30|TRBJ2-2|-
TGTGCCTGGAGTCTCCGGGAGACCGGGGAGCTGTTTTTT
CAWSLRETGELFF
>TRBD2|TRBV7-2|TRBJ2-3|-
TGTGCCAGCAGCTCGACCGGACTAGCGGGGGGGCCTATAGATACGCAGTATTTT
CASSSTGLAGGPIDTQYF
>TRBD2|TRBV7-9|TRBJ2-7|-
TGTGCCAGCAGCGCACTAGCGGGCCGCTACGAGCAGTACTTC
CASSALAGRYEQYF
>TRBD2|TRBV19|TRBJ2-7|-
TGTGCCAGTAGGGGACTAGTGGACGAGCAGTACTTC
CASRGLVDEQYF
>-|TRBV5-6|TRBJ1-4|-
TGTGCCAGCAGCTTATTAGGACAGAAAAATGAAAAACTGTTTTTT
CASSLLGQKNEKLFF